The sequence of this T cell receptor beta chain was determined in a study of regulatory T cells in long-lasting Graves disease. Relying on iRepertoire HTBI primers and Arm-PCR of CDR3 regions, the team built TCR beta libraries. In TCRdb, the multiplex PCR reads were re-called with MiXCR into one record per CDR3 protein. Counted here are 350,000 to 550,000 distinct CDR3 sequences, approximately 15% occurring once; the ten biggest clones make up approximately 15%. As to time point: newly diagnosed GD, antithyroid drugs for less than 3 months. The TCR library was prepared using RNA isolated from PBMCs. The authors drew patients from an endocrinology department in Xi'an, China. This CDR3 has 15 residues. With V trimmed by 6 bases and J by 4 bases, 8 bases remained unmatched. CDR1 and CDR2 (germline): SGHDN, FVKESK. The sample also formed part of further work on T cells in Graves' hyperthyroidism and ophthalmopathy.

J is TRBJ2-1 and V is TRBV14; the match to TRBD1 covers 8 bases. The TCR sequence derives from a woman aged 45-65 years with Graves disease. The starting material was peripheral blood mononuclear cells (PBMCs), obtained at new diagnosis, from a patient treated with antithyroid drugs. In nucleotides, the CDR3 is TGTGCCAGCAGACGCCAGGGGGCGCGTTACAATGAGCAGTTCTTC. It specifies CASRRQGARYNEQFF.